A single sample is the source of the 6 T cell receptor beta chains below, sequenced in a study of shared clonotypes between healthy human individuals. Libraries were prepared by immunoSEQ multiplex PCR; TCRdb keeps only in-frame clonotypes and omits some of them. Among about 2 million clones listed, about 95% were seen once. Cells designated naive CD8 were CD45RO-negative and were positively selected for CCR7, with terminally differentiated effector memory CD45RA+ cells excluded. The sample taken for sequencing was naive CD8+ T cells sorted from blood. The receptors stem from a young man in good health.

The genes are TRBV5-1 and TRBJ1-1; 7 positions agree with TRBD1. There are 18 residues in the CDR3. CDR1 SGHRS and CDR2 YFSETQ come from the germline V gene. V lost 4 bases and J lost 3; bases outside the gene matches: 18. The CDR3: CASSKESSWVTGDTEAFF. The CDR3 DNA reads TGCGCCAGCAGCAAGGAGTCGTCCTGGGTAACAGGGGACACTGAAGCTTTCTTT.

This chain connects TRBV2 to TRBJ1-5; D may be TRBD1 (5 bases). The CDR3 runs to 15 residues. Trimming took 0 bases from V and 2 from J, leaving 8 bases between them. Looked up from germline, CDR1 is SNHLY and CDR2 is FYNNEI. The CDR3, as DNA: TGTGCCAGCAGTGAAGCGGGGGACCGCAATCAGCCCCAGCATTTT. This sequence encodes CASSEAGDRNQPQHF.

On this clone: Compared with germline, one end of the junction differs, possibly owing to a read error. The chain uses TRBV7-7 and TRBJ2-3, with 8 bases lining up with TRBD2. The CDR3 has 15 amino acids. Germline CDR1 SSHAT, CDR2 FNYEAQ (reference sequence). The CDR3 bases are TGTGCTAGCAGCCCGGGGGGGCTAGGGTTAGATACGCAGTATTTT. It specifies CASSPGGLGLDTQYF.

In DNA, the CDR3 is TGTGCCAGCAGCTCGACAACCAACAATGAGCAGTTCTTC. Translated, it gives CASSSTTNNEQFF. The J gene is TRBJ2-1, the V gene TRBV7-9; D gene unclear. Germline assignment: CDR1 SEHNR and CDR2 FQNEAQ (reference sequence). V was cut by 4 bases and J by 5 bases, with 9 bases left in between. The CDR3 totals 13 residues.

This clone was recorded once. The chain joins TRBV4-1 to TRBJ2-7, with D perhaps matching TRBD1 (5 bases). Per germline, CDR1 MGHRA and CDR2 YSYEKL. This CDR3 is built from 13 residues. With 5 bases removed from V and 0 bases from J, the gap between germline ends came to 8 bases. The CDR3 here is CASSAGFSYEQYF. CDR3 bases: TGCGCCAGCAGCGCAGGGTTCTCCTACGAGCAGTACTTC.

In regard to this clone: Other nucleotide sequences in the sample specify the same CDR3. The chain uses TRBV15 and TRBJ2-5; D tentatively reads TRBD1 or TRBD2 (5 bases each). Germline V gene data show CDR1 as LNHNV and CDR2 as YYDKDF (reference sequence). V lost 0 bases and J lost 4, with 12 bases in between. The CDR3 extends over 15 amino acids. CDR3 sequence: CATSRDLGGTETQYF. The CDR3 DNA reads as TGTGCCACCAGCAGAGATCTTGGTGGGACAGAGACCCAGTACTTC.